What follows is one T cell receptor beta chain and its context. Its antigen remains unknown. The repertoire was sequenced with immunoSEQ multiplex PCR; TCRdb's copy has only in-frame clones and lacks some. The sample has over 150,000 clones, around 90% seen once. The source of the sample is a study of cytomegalovirus exposure and HLA in healthy donors. Regarding the study as a whole: It was reported that the classifier diagnosed cytomegalovirus status with high specificity and sensitivity in both the original and validation cohorts. Clusters of TCRs from the first cohort tended to co-occur in the 120 validation repertoires (as a later analysis found).

The receptor's source is a woman between 18 and 29 years old in good health and CMV-seropositive. Sequenced sample: PBMCs.

The CDR3 bases are TGTGCCAGCAGTATTAGAGGGAGTCCCCCCCAGCAGTACTTC. This codes for CASSIRGSPPQQYF. V is TRBV6-1 and J is TRBJ2-7, with a weak D call TRBD2 (5 bases). CDR1 is MNHNS, CDR2 SASEGT, per germline. The V end was cut by 5 bases, the J end by 8 bases, with 19 bases between. This CDR3 has 14 amino acids.